What follows is one T cell receptor beta chain and its context. Its antigen is still unknown. The data stem from a study of OX40 agonist ivuxolimab in advanced cancers. Study summary: Ivuxolimab, an agonistic anti-OX40 (CD134) antibody, was given to patients.

CDR3 length equals 13 residues. Trimming left V 0 bases short and J 4 bases short, with 8 bases between. CDR1 is SGDLS and CDR2 is YYNGEE in the germline V gene. Findings and limits, study-wide: Compared with CD4+, CD8+ T cells on average had more expanded clones.

This table comes from immunoSEQ multiplex PCR, and its TCRdb copy is limited to in-frame clones, with some not included. The sample yields over 60,000 clones, 85% seen once. The clonotype originates from an adult with an advanced solid tumor such as melanoma, head and neck, liver or kidney cancer. The sequences come from CD4+ or CD8+ T cells sorted from blood, collected in a trial of the OX40 agonist ivuxolimab. This chain links TRBV9 with TRBJ2-7; D not resolved. The CDR3: CASSVGLGYEQYF. The CDR3 bases are TGTGCCAGCAGCGTAGGGTTAGGTTACGAGCAGTACTTC.